The 20 T cell receptor beta chains below all came from one sample that was sequenced in a study of cytomegalovirus exposure and HLA in healthy donors. PCR amplification relied on 60 Vbeta primers (plus 13 Jbeta primers). Using immunoSEQ multiplex PCR, the repertoire was profiled, and TCRdb retains in-frame clones only, with some absent. The sample consists of 30,000 or so clones, about 60% of them appearing once. Sequences were obtained from PBMCs. The receptors derive from a man aged 45-65 years in good health and CMV-seropositive.

The J gene is TRBJ2-4, the V gene TRBV4-1, with 10 bases matching TRBD2. V gave up 0 bases and J gave up 3 bases; unmatched junction bases: 11. The CDR3 extends over 19 amino acids. Germline CDR1 reads MGHRA; CDR2 reads YSYEKL. DNA for the CDR3: TGCGCCAGCAGCCAAGATACCAGCGGGAGGGGCCAAGGCAAAAACATTCAGTACTTC. It yields the protein CASSQDTSGRGQGKNIQYF.

The V and J genes are TRBV29-1 and TRBJ2-1; D remains ambiguous. Germline lookup yields CDR1 SQVTM and CDR2 ANQGSEA. This CDR3 has 10 amino acids. V lost 0 bases and J lost 11, with 5 bases in between. In nucleotides, the CDR3 is TGCAGCGTTGAAGACAGAAAGCAGTTCTTC. This codes for CSVEDRKQFF.

The V gene is TRBV4-1, the J gene TRBJ1-5; D is unclear. Germline CDR1 and CDR2: MGHRA and YSYEKL. The CDR3 is 13 residues long. The V end lost 4 bases, the J end lost 6 bases, and 10 bases lay between the germline ends. CDR3 protein: CASSPGMSQPQHF. The CDR3 nucleotides read TGCGCCAGCAGCCCGGGGATGAGTCAGCCCCAGCATTTT.

This clone has more than one count but fewer than ten. In nucleotides, the CDR3 is TGTGCCATCAGGACAGGGACTGGAAACACCATATATTTT. It encodes CAIRTGTGNTIYF. This chain links TRBV10-3 with TRBJ1-3, with 7 nucleotides matching TRBD1. The germline V gene encodes CDR1 ENHRY and CDR2 SYGVKD. The CDR3 is made up of 13 amino acids. Trimming cost V 6 bases and J 2 bases; bases outside gene matches: 1.

This clone has only one observation. The chain is built from TRBV6-5 and TRBJ2-5, with D uncertain. CDR1 is MNHEY and CDR2 is SVGAGI in the germline V gene. The CDR3 length is 14 residues. V lost 0 bases, J lost 5 bases, and 10 bases lay in between. This CDR3 is CASSYSELKETQYF. The CDR3 DNA follows: TGTGCCAGCAGTTACTCAGAGTTGAAGGAGACCCAGTACTTC.

This clone turned up a few times. V usage is TRBV27 and J usage is TRBJ2-3, with D perhaps TRBD2 (7 bases). Germline V gene lookup returns CDR1 MNHEY and CDR2 SMNVEV (reference sequence). This CDR3 has 13 amino acids. Trimming removed 5 bases from V and 2 bases from J, with 8 bases in between. The DNA for the CDR3 is TGTGCCAGCAGTCGGGGGGCCACAGATACGCAGTATTTT. This codes for CASSRGATDTQYF.

This sequence joins TRBV4-3 and TRBJ1-2, with D possibly matching TRBD1 (5 bases). Trimming left V 3 bases short and J 0 bases short, with 11 bases between. Looked up from germline, CDR1 is LGHNA and CDR2 is YSLEER. The CDR3 length is 15 residues. For the CDR3, the DNA is TGCGCCAGCAGCCATACGACAGTCACTAACTATGGCTACACCTTC. This sequence encodes CASSHTTVTNYGYTF.

The V call is TRBV30, the J call TRBJ2-2, with a weak D call TRBD1 (6 bases). The ends were cut back, 0 bases at V and 6 bases at J, with 14 bases in the middle. This CDR3 contains 15 residues. From germline, CDR1 is GTSNPN and CDR2 SVGIG (reference sequence). This CDR3 reads CAWSVPWKGAGELFF. The CDR3 region has the DNA TGTGCCTGGAGTGTACCCTGGAAGGGGGCCGGGGAGCTGTTTTTT. The full variable domain, its missing parts supplied by reference TRBV30 and TRBJ2-2, is SQTIHQWPATLVQPVGSPLSLECTVEGTSNPNLYWYRQAAGRGLQLLFYSVGIGQISSEVPQNLSASRPQDRQFILSSKKLLLSDSGFYLCAWSVPWKGAGELFFGEGSRLTVL.

V gene TRBV10-3 combines with J gene TRBJ1-3, with a weak D call TRBD1 (6 bases). CDR1 ENHRY and CDR2 SYGVKD come from the germline V gene. The length of the CDR3 is 14 residues. The ends were cut back, 3 bases at V and 7 bases at J, with 13 bases in the middle. CDR3 residues: CAISETGQSNTIYF. The CDR3 nucleotides read TGTGCCATCAGTGAAACTGGACAGTCCAACACCATATATTTT.

The chain links TRBV29-1 to TRBJ2-7, with D perhaps matching TRBD1 (6 bases). The CDR3 extends over 10 amino acids. Germline lookup yields CDR1 SQVTM and CDR2 ANQGSEA. V was pared by 6 bases and J by 6 bases, with 9 bases between. DNA for the CDR3: TGCAGCGTGGGGGCCTCCGAGCAGTACTTC. Protein product: CSVGASEQYF.

The V gene is TRBV2, the J gene TRBJ2-3, with a tentative D call TRBD2 (6 bases). Deletions cut 6 bases from V and 5 bases from J, with 15 bases between. From germline, CDR1 is SNHLY and CDR2 FYNNEI. This CDR3 region has 14 residues. The CDR3 coding sequence is TGTGCCAGCAGCGGGACTCAAGGAGAAGATACGCAGTATTTT. This translates into CASSGTQGEDTQYF.

The chain's CDR3 is CASSLFSGGRTLNTEAFF. The CDR3 DNA reads TGTGCCAGCAGCTTGTTTTCGGGGGGCCGGACCCTTAACACTGAAGCTTTCTTT. V gene TRBV5-8 combines with J gene TRBJ1-1; D possibly corresponds to TRBD1 (6 bases). The CDR3 is 18 residues long. With 1 base removed from V and 2 bases from J, the gap between germline ends came to 21 bases. Germline values: CDR1 SGHTS, CDR2 YDEGEE.

The rearrangement joins TRBV2 to TRBJ2-5, with 8 bases lining up with TRBD2. Germline trimming cut 2 bases from V and 5 bases from J; bases unmatched to any gene: 10. The CDR3 sequence is 16 residues long. Germline CDR1 and CDR2: SNHLY and FYNNEI. The CDR3 here is CASSETGLAGSETQYF. DNA for the CDR3: TGTGCCAGCAGTGAAACGGGGTTAGCGGGAAGTGAGACCCAGTACTTC.

Here the CDR3 reads CASSPVNADYGYTF. CDR3 bases: TGTGCCAGCAGCCCTGTAAATGCGGACTATGGCTACACCTTC. The chain recombines TRBV7-3 with TRBJ1-2, with no clear D. There are 14 residues in the CDR3. V lost 5 bases and J 3 bases, leaving 13 bases between the germline ends. Germline CDR1 and CDR2: SGHTA and FQGTGA.

This clone has just one count. This chain links TRBV4-1 with TRBJ2-5; 8 bases line up with TRBD1. CDR1 and CDR2 from the germline V gene are MGHRA and YSYEKL. The CDR3 sequence is 16 residues long. The ends lost 4 bases at V and 4 bases at J; junction bases unmatched: 11. CDR3 in DNA: TGCGCCAGCAGCCCAGGACAGGGTAAAGCCACAGAGACCCAGTACTTC. It is translated as CASSPGQGKATETQYF.

V usage is TRBV9 and J usage is TRBJ2-2, with 7 bases lining up with TRBD2. The CDR3 covers 14 residues. CDR1 SGDLS and CDR2 YYNGEE come from the germline V gene. Unmatched junction bases numbered 5, after V lost 4 bases and J lost 5 bases. The CDR3 sequence: CASSPRTRTGELFF. Written as DNA, the CDR3 is TGTGCCAGCAGCCCCAGGACTAGAACCGGGGAGCTGTTTTTT.

The chain joins TRBV6-5 to TRBJ1-2; 7 bases fit TRBD1. Germline assignment: CDR1 MNHEY and CDR2 SVGAGI. The CDR3 totals 13 residues. The trim removed 5 bases at V and 5 bases at J, leaving 5 bases unmatched. CDR3 in amino acids: CASSETGTYGYTF. In DNA form, the CDR3 reads TGTGCCAGCAGTGAGACAGGGACATATGGCTACACCTTC.

The chain joins TRBV5-6 to TRBJ1-2; D remains ambiguous. Looked up from germline, CDR1 is SGHDT and CDR2 is YYEEEE. The CDR3 contains 12 residues. V lost 8 bases and J 3 bases, leaving 11 bases between the germline ends. The CDR3 loop is CASTRAYYGYTF. In nucleotides, the CDR3 is TGTGCCAGTACGCGGGCCTACTATGGCTACACCTTC.

The chain is built from TRBV5-1 and TRBJ2-7; a possible D gene is TRBD1 (5 bases). The V end was cut by 1 base, the J end by 1 base, with 12 bases between. This CDR3 contains 15 residues. The V gene's germline CDR1 is SGHRS and CDR2 YFSETQ. CDR3 amino acids: CASSLSSDRSYEQYF. Written as DNA, the CDR3 is TGCGCCAGCAGCTTGTCCTCTGACAGATCCTACGAGCAGTACTTC.

Comment on this clone: An end of the junction differs from the germline gene, which may be a read error. The genes are TRBV7-7 and TRBJ1-1, with D maybe TRBD1 (5 bases). CDR1 is SSHAT and CDR2 is FNYEAQ in the germline V gene (reference sequence). The CDR3 has 13 residues. CDR3 sequence (DNA): TGTGCTAGCAGCCTAACAGGGAACACTGAAGCTTTCTTT. Amino acid sequence: CASSLTGNTEAFF. The full variable domain, with the rest looked up from reference TRBV7-7 and TRBJ1-1, is GAGVSQSPRYKVTKRGQDVTLRCDPISSHATLYWYQQALGQGPEFLTYFNYEAQPDKSGLPSDRFSAERPEGSISTLTIQRTEQRDSAMYRCASSLTGNTEAFFGQGTRLTVV.